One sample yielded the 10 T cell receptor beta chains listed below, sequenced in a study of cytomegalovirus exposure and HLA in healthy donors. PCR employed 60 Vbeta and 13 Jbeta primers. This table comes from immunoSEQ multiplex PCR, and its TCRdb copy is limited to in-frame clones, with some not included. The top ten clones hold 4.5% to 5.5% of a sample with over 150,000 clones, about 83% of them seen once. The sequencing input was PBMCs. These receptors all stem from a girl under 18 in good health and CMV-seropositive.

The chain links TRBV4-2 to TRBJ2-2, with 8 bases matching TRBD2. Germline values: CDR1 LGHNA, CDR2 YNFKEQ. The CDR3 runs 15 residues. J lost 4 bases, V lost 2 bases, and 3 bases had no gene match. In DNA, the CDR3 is TGTGCCAGCAGCCAACCCAGCGGGGGCACCGGGGAGCTGTTTTTT. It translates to CASSQPSGGTGELFF.

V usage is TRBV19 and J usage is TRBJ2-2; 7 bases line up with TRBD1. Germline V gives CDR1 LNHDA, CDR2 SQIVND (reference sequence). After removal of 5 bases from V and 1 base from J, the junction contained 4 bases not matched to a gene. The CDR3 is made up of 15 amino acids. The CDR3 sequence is CASSLWTGNTGELFF. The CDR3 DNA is TGTGCCAGTAGTCTGTGGACAGGGAACACCGGGGAGCTGTTTTTT.

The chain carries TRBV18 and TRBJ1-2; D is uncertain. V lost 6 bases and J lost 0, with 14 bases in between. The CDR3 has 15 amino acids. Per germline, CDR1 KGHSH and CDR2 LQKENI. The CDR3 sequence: CASSAAGSANYGYTF. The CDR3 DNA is TGTGCCAGCTCTGCGGCGGGGTCCGCTAACTATGGCTACACCTTC.

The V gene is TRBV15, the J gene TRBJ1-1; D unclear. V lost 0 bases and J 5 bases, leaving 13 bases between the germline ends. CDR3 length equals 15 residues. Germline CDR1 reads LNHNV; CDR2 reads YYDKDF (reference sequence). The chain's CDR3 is CATSRDGGGRTEAFF. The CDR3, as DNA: TGTGCCACCAGCAGAGATGGTGGAGGTCGGACTGAAGCTTTCTTT.

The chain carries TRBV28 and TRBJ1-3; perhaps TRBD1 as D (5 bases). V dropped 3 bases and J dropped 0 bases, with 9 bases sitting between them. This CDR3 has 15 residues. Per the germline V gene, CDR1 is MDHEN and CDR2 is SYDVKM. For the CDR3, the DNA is TGTGCCAGCAGTTTCAGGGCTCCCTCTGGAAACACCATATATTTT. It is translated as CASSFRAPSGNTIYF.

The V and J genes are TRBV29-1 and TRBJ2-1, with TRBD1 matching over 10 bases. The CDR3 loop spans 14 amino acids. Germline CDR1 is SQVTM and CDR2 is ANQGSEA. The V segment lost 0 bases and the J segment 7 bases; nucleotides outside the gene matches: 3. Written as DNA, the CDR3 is TGCAGCGTTGAAGATAGGACAGGGGGGAATGAGCAGTTCTTC. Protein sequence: CSVEDRTGGNEQFF.

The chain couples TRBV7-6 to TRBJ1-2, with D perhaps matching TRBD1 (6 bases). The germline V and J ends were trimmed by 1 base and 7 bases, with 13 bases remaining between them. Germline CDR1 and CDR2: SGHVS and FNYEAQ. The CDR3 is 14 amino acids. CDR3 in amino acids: CASSLGQADSGYTF. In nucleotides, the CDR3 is TGTGCCAGCAGCTTAGGACAGGCGGACTCTGGCTACACCTTC.

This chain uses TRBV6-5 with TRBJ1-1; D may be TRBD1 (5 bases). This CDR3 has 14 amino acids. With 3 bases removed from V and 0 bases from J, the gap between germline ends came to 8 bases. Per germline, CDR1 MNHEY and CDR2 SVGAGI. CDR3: CASSYGQMNTEAFF. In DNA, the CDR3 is TGTGCCAGCAGTTATGGACAAATGAACACTGAAGCTTTCTTT.

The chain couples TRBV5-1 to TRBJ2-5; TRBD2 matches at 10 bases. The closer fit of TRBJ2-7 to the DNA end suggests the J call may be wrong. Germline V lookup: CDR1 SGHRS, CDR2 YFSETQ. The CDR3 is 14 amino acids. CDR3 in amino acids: CASSETSGAYEQYF. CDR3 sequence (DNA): TGCGCCAGCAGCGAAACTAGCGGGGCCTACGAGCAGTACTTC.

The CDR3 here is CASSISGTGPYEQYF. DNA for the CDR3: TGTGCCAGTAGTATCTCCGGGACAGGGCCTTACGAGCAGTACTTC. V gene TRBV19 combines with J gene TRBJ2-5; 9 nucleotides line up with TRBD1. The J call is uncertain, as TRBJ2-7 better fits the DNA end. There are 15 residues in the CDR3. In germline, CDR1 is LNHDA, CDR2 SQIVND (reference sequence).